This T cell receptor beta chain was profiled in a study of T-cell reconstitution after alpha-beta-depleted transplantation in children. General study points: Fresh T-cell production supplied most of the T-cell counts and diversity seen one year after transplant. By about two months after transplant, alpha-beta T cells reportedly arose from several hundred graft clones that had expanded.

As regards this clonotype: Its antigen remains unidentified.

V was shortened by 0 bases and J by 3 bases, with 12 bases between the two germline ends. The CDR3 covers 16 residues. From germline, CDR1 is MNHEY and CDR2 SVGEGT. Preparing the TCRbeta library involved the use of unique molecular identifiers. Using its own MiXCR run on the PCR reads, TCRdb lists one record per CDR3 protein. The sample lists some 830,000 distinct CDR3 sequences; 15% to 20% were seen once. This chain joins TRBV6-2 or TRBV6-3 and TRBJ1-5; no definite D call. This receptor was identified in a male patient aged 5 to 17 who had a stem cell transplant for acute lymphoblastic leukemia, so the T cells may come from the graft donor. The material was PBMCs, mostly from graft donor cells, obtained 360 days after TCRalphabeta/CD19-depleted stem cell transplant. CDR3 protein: CASSYSSVVINQPQHF. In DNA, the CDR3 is TGTGCCAGCAGTTACTCGTCGGTAGTGATCAATCAGCCCCAGCATTTT.